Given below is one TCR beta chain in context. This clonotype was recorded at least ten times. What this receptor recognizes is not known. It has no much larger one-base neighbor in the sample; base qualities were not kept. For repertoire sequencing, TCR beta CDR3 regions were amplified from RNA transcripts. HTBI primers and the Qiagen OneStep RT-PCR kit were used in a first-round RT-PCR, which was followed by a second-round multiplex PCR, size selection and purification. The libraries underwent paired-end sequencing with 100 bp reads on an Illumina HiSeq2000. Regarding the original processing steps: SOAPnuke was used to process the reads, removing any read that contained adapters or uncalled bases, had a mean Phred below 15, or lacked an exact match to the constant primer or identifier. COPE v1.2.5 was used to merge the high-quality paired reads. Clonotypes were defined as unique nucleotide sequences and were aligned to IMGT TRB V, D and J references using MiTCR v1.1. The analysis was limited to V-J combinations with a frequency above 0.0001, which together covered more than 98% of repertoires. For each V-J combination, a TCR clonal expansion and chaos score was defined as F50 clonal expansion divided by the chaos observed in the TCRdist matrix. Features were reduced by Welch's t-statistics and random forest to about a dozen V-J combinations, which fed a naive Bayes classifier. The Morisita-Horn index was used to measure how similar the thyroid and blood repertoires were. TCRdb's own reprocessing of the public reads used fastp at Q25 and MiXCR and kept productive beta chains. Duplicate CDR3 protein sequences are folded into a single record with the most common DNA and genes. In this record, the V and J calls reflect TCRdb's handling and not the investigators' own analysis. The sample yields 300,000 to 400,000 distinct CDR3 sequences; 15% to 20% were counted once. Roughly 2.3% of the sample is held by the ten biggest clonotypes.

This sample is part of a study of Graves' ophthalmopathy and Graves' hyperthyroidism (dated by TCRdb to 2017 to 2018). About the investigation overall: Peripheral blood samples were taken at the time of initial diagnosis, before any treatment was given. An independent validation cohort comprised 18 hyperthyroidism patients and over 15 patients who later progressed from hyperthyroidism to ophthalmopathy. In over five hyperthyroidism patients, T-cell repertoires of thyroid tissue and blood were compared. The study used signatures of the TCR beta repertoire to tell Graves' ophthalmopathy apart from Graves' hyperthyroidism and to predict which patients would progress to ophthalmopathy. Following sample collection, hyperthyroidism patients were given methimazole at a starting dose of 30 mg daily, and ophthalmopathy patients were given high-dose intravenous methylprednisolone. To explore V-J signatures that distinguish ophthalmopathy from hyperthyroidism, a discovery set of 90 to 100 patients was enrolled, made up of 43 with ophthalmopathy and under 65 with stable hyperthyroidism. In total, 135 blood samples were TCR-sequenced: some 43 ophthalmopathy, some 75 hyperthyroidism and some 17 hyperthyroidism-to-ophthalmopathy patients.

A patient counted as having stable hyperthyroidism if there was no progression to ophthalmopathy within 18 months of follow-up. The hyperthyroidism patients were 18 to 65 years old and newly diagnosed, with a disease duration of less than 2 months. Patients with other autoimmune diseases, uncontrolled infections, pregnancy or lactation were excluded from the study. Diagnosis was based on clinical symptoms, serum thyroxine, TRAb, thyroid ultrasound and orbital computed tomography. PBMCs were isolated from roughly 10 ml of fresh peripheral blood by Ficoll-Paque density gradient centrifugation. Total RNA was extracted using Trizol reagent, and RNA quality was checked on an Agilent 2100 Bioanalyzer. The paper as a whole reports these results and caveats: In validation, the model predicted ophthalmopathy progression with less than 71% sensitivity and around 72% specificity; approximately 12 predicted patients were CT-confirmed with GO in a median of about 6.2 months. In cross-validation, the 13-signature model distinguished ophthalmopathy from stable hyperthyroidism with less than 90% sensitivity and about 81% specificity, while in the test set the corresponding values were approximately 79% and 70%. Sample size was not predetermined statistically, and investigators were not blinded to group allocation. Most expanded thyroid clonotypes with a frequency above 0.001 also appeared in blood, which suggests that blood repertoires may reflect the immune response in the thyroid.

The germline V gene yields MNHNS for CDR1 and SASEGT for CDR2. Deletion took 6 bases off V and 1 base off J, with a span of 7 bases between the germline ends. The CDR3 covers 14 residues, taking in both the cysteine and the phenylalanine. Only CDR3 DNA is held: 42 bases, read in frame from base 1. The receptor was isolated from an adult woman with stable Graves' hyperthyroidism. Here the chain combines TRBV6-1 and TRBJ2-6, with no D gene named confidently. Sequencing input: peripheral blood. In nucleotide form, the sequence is TGTGCCAGCAGGACGGCATCTGGGGCCAACGTCCTGACTTTC. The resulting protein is CASRTASGANVLTF.